This T cell receptor (beta chain) was captured in a study of blood T cell repertoires in COVID-19. This CDR3 spans 15 amino acids. Germline CDR1 and CDR2: SGHNT and YENEEA. The J segment lost 0 bases and the V segment lost 5 bases, leaving 4 bases of the junction unmatched. Libraries were prepared by immunoSEQ multiplex PCR; TCRdb keeps only in-frame clonotypes and omits some of them. Of about 210,000 clones listed, roughly 86% are singletons. The V call is TRBV11-3, the J call TRBJ1-3; 7 bases map to TRBD1. This receptor was identified in a middle-aged woman in a cohort exposed to, infected with or recovered from COVID-19 (not recorded which). The sequencing sample was made of PBMCs or T cells enriched from blood (not recorded which). This chain's CDR3 is CASSPRDSSGNTIYF. The CDR3 coding sequence is TGTGCCAGCAGCCCTAGGGACAGCTCTGGAAACACCATATATTTT.